Listed here are 11 T cell receptor beta chains from one sample, sequenced in a study of beta chain features in type 1 diabetes. Study-level findings and limits: Shortening of TCRB CDR3s, moderate but significant, appeared in all four CD4+ subsets of Type 1 diabetes patients.

Expressed TCRB transcripts were sequenced because the entire RNA isolate underwent reverse transcription. The protocol was immunoSEQ multiplex PCR, while the TCRdb copy is restricted to in-frame clones and leaves out a portion. This sample carries some 150,000 clones, about 13% of them seen once, and the ten largest clones take 1.3%. For these receptors, no antigen is known. Sequenced material: central memory CD4+ T cells from blood. These receptor sequences come from a man younger than 30 with type 1 diabetes.

This clone was detected a few times. This chain links TRBV11-2 with TRBJ1-4, with unresolved D. The length of the CDR3 is 14 residues. Trimming stripped 2 bases from V and 4 bases from J, with 8 bases between. In germline, CDR1 is SGHAT, CDR2 FQNNGV. In nucleotides, the CDR3 is TGTGCCAGCAGCTTAAACAGCTATAATGAAAAACTGTTTTTT. It is translated as CASSLNSYNEKLFF.

This clone was observed many times. The gene calls are TRBV7-9 and TRBJ2-7; D not certain. From germline, CDR1 is SEHNR and CDR2 FQNEAQ (reference sequence). The V and J ends lost 6 bases and 0 bases respectively, with 21 bases between them. The CDR3 extends over 17 amino acids. The chain's CDR3 is CASSSAYTESLSYEQYF. The CDR3 coding sequence is TGTGCCAGCAGTTCCGCCTACACAGAGTCCCTCTCCTACGAGCAGTACTTC. The whole variable domain, filled in from reference TRBV7-9 and TRBJ2-7, reads DTGVSQNPRHKITKRGQNVTFRCDPISEHNRLYWYRQTLGQGPEFLTYFQNEAQLEKSRLLSDRFSAERPKGSFSTLEIQRTEQGDSAMYLCASSSAYTESLSYEQYFGPGTRLTVT.

This clone has only a few counts. This CDR3 reads CASSLEDRGGATEAFF. CDR3 sequence (DNA): TGTGCCAGCAGTTTGGAGGACAGGGGCGGGGCCACTGAAGCTTTCTTT. The chain combines TRBV28 with TRBJ1-1; 9 bases align to TRBD1. This CDR3 comprises 16 residues. Germline CDR1 is MDHEN and CDR2 is SYDVKM. V dropped 3 bases and J dropped 4; count of bases not matched to a gene: 9.

The chain recombines TRBV30 with TRBJ1-1, with D possibly matching TRBD1 (5 bases). With 2 bases removed from V and 12 bases from J, the gap between germline ends came to 13 bases. CDR1 GTSNPN and CDR2 SVGIG come from the germline V gene (reference sequence). The CDR3 is made up of 11 amino acids. In DNA, the CDR3 is TGTGCCTGGAGTCTCCGACAGATGACTTTCTTT. It is translated as CAWSLRQMTFF.

The V and J genes are TRBV6-5 and TRBJ1-1; TRBD1 matches 7 bases. Unmatched junction bases numbered 7, after V lost 6 bases and J lost 3 bases. CDR3 size: 14 residues. The germline V gene has CDR1 MNHEY and CDR2 SVGAGI. This CDR3 is CASRDLTGHTEAFF. For the CDR3, the DNA is TGTGCCAGCAGGGACCTGACAGGGCACACTGAAGCTTTCTTT.

This clone was seen a handful of times. The V gene is TRBV10-3, the J gene TRBJ2-5, with TRBD1 as a possible D gene (7 bases). Germline CDR1 and CDR2: ENHRY and SYGVKD. The CDR3 runs to 13 residues. V was pared by 5 bases and J by 5 bases, with 12 bases between. The CDR3 sequence: CAISLSGGETQYF. The CDR3 region has the DNA TGTGCCATCAGTCTTTCAGGGGGGGAGACCCAGTACTTC.

The rearrangement joins TRBV1 to TRBJ1-2. TRBV1 is marked as a pseudogene. CDR3 length: 11 residues. The DNA of the CDR3 is TGCACCAGCAGCCGAGGAGGAGGCTACACCTTC. This codes for CTSSRGGGYTF.

There are a few counts of this clone. This chain joins TRBV19 and TRBJ2-6; 9 bases line up with TRBD1. Germline assignment: CDR1 LNHDA and CDR2 SQIVND (reference sequence). This CDR3 has 18 amino acids. The ends lost 8 bases at V and 4 bases at J; junction bases unmatched: 15. CDR3 region: CASSLDGTGLAGANVLTF. DNA of the CDR3: TGTGCCAGTTCCCTGGATGGGACAGGGCTGGCCGGGGCCAACGTCCTGACTTTC.

Details on this clone: Other DNA sequences from this sample encode an identical CDR3 as well. The chain recombines TRBV5-1 with TRBJ1-5; D may be TRBD1 (5 bases). V was shortened by 2 bases and J by 6 bases, with 9 bases between the two germline ends. Germline CDR1 SGHRS, CDR2 YFSETQ. The CDR3 runs to 13 residues. CDR3 in amino acids: CASSFGQGQPQHF. The CDR3 DNA reads as TGCGCCAGCAGCTTCGGACAAGGTCAGCCCCAGCATTTT.

This clone was counted only a few times. The rearrangement links TRBV5-5 to TRBJ1-1; D ambiguous. There are 14 residues in the CDR3. The germline V gene has CDR1 SGHKS and CDR2 YYEKEE (reference sequence). V gave up 3 bases and J gave up 0 bases, with 9 bases separating them. CDR3: CASSSFQMNTEAFF. For the CDR3, the DNA is TGTGCCAGCAGCTCGTTCCAAATGAACACTGAAGCTTTCTTT.

The table lists this clone with many counts. Other DNA variants within this sample encode the same CDR3. The genes are TRBV29-1 and TRBJ2-7, with D perhaps TRBD1 or TRBD2 (5 bases each). Looked up from germline, CDR1 is SQVTM and CDR2 is ANQGSEA. Trimming left V 1 base short and J 2 bases short, with 6 bases between. This CDR3 is 12 amino acids long. CDR3 bases: TGCAGCGTTGAAGTGGGGGCCTACGAGCAGTACTTC. Amino acids: CSVEVGAYEQYF.